The present TCR beta chain was sequenced within a study of shared clonotypes between healthy human individuals. Whole-study findings and limits: Genetic and exposure-history diversity was limited by the small donor number. Sorted-subset samples were not fully sequenced, rarefaction indicated. Generation probabilities of non-shared clonotypes were lower (relative to those shared by all four donors).

As to this clone: Its antigen is currently unknown. Other DNA sequences within the sample encode an identical CDR3.

This table comes from immunoSEQ multiplex PCR, and its TCRdb copy is limited to in-frame clones, with some not included. The profile shows 550,000 to 850,000 clones, roughly 72% of them singletons. The clonotype comes from a woman in her 30s in good health. Input material: memory CD4+ T cells sorted from blood. The subset is: CD45RA-negative fraction.

CDR3 bases: TGTGCCAGCAGTTTAGAGGGATTGCCCTACGAGCAGTACTTC. Its protein is CASSLEGLPYEQYF. V usage is TRBV28 and J usage is TRBJ2-7; D is possibly TRBD2 (5 bases). Trimming removed 2 bases at V and 2 bases at J, with 10 bases between. The CDR3 is 14 amino acids. CDR1 and CDR2 from the germline V gene are MDHEN and SYDVKM.